A single sample is the source of the 28 T cell receptor beta chains below, sequenced in a study of T cells in tumors after PD-1 blockade. The data were produced by immunoSEQ multiplex PCR, yet TCRdb's version contains in-frame clones alone and is incomplete. The sample lists about 33,000 clones; around four fifths were seen once. Here the sequenced sample was PBMCs, taken before anti-PD-1 treatment. The origin of the receptors is a human donor with basal cell carcinoma.

V gene TRBV29-1 combines with J gene TRBJ1-3; D gene unclear. V was trimmed by 0 bases and J by 4 bases, leaving 10 bases between them. This CDR3 comprises 14 residues. The germline V gene encodes CDR1 SQVTM and CDR2 ANQGSEA. CDR3 sequence reads: CSVEDGPGGNTIYF. CDR3 DNA sequence: TGCAGCGTTGAAGATGGACCGGGCGGAAACACCATATATTTT.

Concerning this clone: The junction shows a germline mismatch at one end, possibly a read error. The chain joins TRBV4-1 to TRBJ1-1; no definite D call. CDR1 is MGHRA and CDR2 is YSYEKL in the germline V gene. The CDR3 is 11 amino acids. CDR3 nucleotide sequence: TGCGCCAGCAGCCAAGATAGACGGGAAATCTTT. Protein sequence: CASSQDRREIF.

This clone showed up just a few times. The V and J genes are TRBV27 and TRBJ2-7; D is perhaps TRBD2 (6 bases). From germline, CDR1 is MNHEY and CDR2 SMNVEV (reference sequence). The CDR3 has 14 residues. The V end lost 2 bases, the J end lost 2 bases, and 10 bases lay between the germline ends. The CDR3 coding sequence is TGTGCCAGCAGTTTAGTCGGACTACCCTACGAGCAGTACTTC. Protein sequence: CASSLVGLPYEQYF.

The chain links TRBV5-5 to TRBJ2-3; D is unresolved. The CDR3 totals 15 residues. Germline V gene sequence: CDR1 SGHKS, CDR2 YYEKEE (reference sequence). Trimming shortened V by 0 bases and J by 1 base, and 9 bases separated the two germline ends. The DNA of the CDR3 is TGTGCCAGCAGCTTGGGACGTCCACGCACAGATACGCAGTATTTT. Protein product: CASSLGRPRTDTQYF.

This clone has only one observation. This chain connects TRBV11-1 to TRBJ2-1; possible D gene TRBD2, 5 bases. This CDR3 has 15 amino acids. V was pared by 1 base and J by 2 bases, with 9 bases between. The germline CDR1 and CDR2 sequences are SGHAT and FQDESV (reference sequence). CDR3 in amino acids: CASSLGGLAYNEQFF. DNA for the CDR3: TGTGCCAGCAGCTTAGGAGGGCTTGCCTACAATGAGCAGTTCTTC. Using reference TRBV11-1 and TRBJ2-1 for the parts outside the CDR3, the full variable domain is EAEVAQSPRYKITEKSQAVAFWCDPISGHATLYWYRQILGQGPELLVQFQDESVVDDSQLPKDRFSAERLKGVDSTLKIQPAELGDSAMYLCASSLGGLAYNEQFFGPGTRLTVL.

Only a few counts were recorded for this clone. This chain uses TRBV6-5 with TRBJ2-7; a weak D match, TRBD2 (5 bases). The germline V and J ends were trimmed by 10 bases and 2 bases, with 15 bases remaining between them. In germline, CDR1 is MNHEY, CDR2 SVGAGI. The CDR3 totals 13 residues. CDR3: CATGIPVTYEQYF. The CDR3 DNA is TGTGCCACCGGGATTCCTGTGACCTACGAGCAGTACTTC.

This chain links TRBV30 with TRBJ2-7, with no clear D. The germline V gene has CDR1 GTSNPN and CDR2 SVGIG (reference sequence). This CDR3 region has 11 residues. Trimming stripped 1 base from V and 3 bases from J, with 4 bases between. The DNA of the CDR3 is TGTGCCTGGAGTGGGGGCTACGAGCAGTACTTC. It is translated as CAWSGGYEQYF.

The rearrangement uses TRBV24-1 and TRBJ2-7; 9 nucleotides line up with TRBD1. CDR1 is KGHDR, CDR2 SFDVKD, per germline. The CDR3 consists of 15 residues. The V and J ends lost 2 bases and 5 bases, in that order; junction bases with no gene match: 6. This chain's CDR3 is CATSDSGTGYHEQYF. In DNA, the CDR3 is TGTGCCACCAGTGATTCCGGGACAGGGTACCACGAGCAGTACTTC.

The chain's CDR3 is CASSLRKDRSRLSNQPQHF. The CDR3 DNA reads as TGTGCCAGCAGCTTAAGGAAGGACAGATCCCGTCTTAGCAATCAGCCCCAGCATTTT. This chain uses TRBV21-1 with TRBJ1-5; TRBD1 reflects the table's D call only, with no check against the DNA. TRBV21-1 has pseudogene status. This CDR3 is 19 amino acids long.

V gene TRBV2 combines with J gene TRBJ1-5; no reliable D call. This CDR3 region has 13 residues. Germline-derived CDR1 and CDR2 are SNHLY and FYNNEI. Trimming left V 1 base short and J 7 bases short, with 8 bases between. For the CDR3, the DNA is TGTGCCAGCAGTGAAGGTATCCGCCAGCCCCAGCATTTT. It specifies CASSEGIRQPQHF. Variable domain in full (rest from reference TRBV2 and TRBJ1-5): EPEVTQTPSHQVTQMGQEVILRCVPISNHLYFYWYRQILGQKVEFLVSFYNNEISEKSEIFDDQFSVERPDGSNFTLKIRSTKLEDSAMYFCASSEGIRQPQHFGDGTRLSIL.

Only one count was recorded for this clone. V is TRBV5-1 and J is TRBJ2-3, with 8 bases fitting TRBD2. Germline CDR1 SGHRS, CDR2 YFSETQ. The V gene end was trimmed by 0 bases and the J gene end by 5 bases; junction bases not matched to a gene: 5. The CDR3 runs 15 residues. Written as DNA, the CDR3 is TGCGCCAGCAGCTTGGAGGAGCGGGAGTTAGATACGCAGTATTTT. As protein: CASSLEERELDTQYF.

This clone has just a few counts. This chain connects TRBV29-1 to TRBJ1-5; D is undetermined. Germline V gene lookup returns CDR1 SQVTM and CDR2 ANQGSEA. The CDR3 has 10 residues. The CDR3 loop is CSDGCQPQHF. CDR3 coding DNA: TGCAGTGACGGATGTCAGCCCCAGCATTTT.

This chain links TRBV14 with TRBJ2-1; D unresolved. V shed 4 bases and J shed 6 bases, with 4 bases lying between them. Germline lookup yields CDR1 SGHDN and CDR2 FVKESK. The CDR3 runs to 11 residues. CDR3 DNA sequence: TGTGCCAGCAGCCGGTTCAATGAGCAGTTCTTC. Translated, it gives CASSRFNEQFF.

The genes are TRBV4-1 and TRBJ1-1; TRBD1 agrees at 7 bases. CDR1 MGHRA and CDR2 YSYEKL come from the germline V gene. The CDR3 runs to 15 residues. The ends lost 4 bases at V and 1 base at J; junction bases unmatched: 6. The CDR3 DNA reads as TGCGCCAGCAGCCGGCCTGGGACAGCGAACACTGAAGCTTTCTTT. Its protein is CASSRPGTANTEAFF.

V gene TRBV24-1 combines with J gene TRBJ2-2; tentatively, D is TRBD1 (6 bases). The length of the CDR3 is 16 residues. Germline CDR1 KGHDR, CDR2 SFDVKD. The ends were cut back, 4 bases at V and 6 bases at J, with 17 bases in the middle. The CDR3 here is CATSEMTGANSGELFF. The CDR3 region has the DNA TGTGCCACCAGTGAGATGACAGGCGCCAATTCCGGGGAGCTGTTTTTT.

The V and J genes are TRBV5-6 and TRBJ2-2, with no clear D. The CDR3 loop spans 14 amino acids. V was pared by 4 bases and J by 3 bases, with 10 bases between. Germline loops: CDR1 SGHDT, CDR2 YYEEEE. The CDR3 region has the DNA TGTGCCAGCAGCCCCGGACCCCACACCGGGGAGCTGTTTTTT. Translating gives CASSPGPHTGELFF.

The chain is built from TRBV25-1 and TRBJ2-7, with D perhaps TRBD2 (6 bases). Germline CDR1 MGHDK, CDR2 SYGVNS. V lost 8 bases and J lost 6, with 14 bases in between. CDR3 length equals 12 residues. The CDR3 loop reads CASSTGGIEQYF. In DNA, the CDR3 is TGTGCCAGCTCCACCGGAGGGATCGAGCAGTACTTC.

This clone was counted at least ten times. The rearrangement uses TRBV18 and TRBJ1-5; D gene ambiguous. The CDR3 contains 13 residues. Germline CDR1 is KGHSH and CDR2 is LQKENI. Trimming stripped 3 bases from V and 7 bases from J, with 10 bases between. CDR3 sequence (DNA): TGTGCCAGCTCACCGGGGAAGGAACAGCCCCAGCATTTT. It translates to CASSPGKEQPQHF. Full variable domain (outside the CDR3, taken from reference TRBV18 and TRBJ1-5): NAGVMQNPRHLVRRRGQEARLRCSPMKGHSHVYWYRQLPEEGLKFMVYLQKENIIDESGMPKERFSAEFPKEGPSILRIQQVVRGDSAAYFCASSPGKEQPQHFGDGTRLSIL.

This chain uses TRBV7-6 with TRBJ1-6; D call uncertain. V was shortened by 5 bases and J by 7 bases, with 18 bases between the two germline ends. This CDR3 is built from 16 residues. CDR1 SGHVS and CDR2 FNYEAQ come from the germline V gene. The CDR3 loop reads CASSPLSGGSNSPLHF. The CDR3 DNA reads TGTGCCAGCAGCCCTCTAAGCGGAGGGAGCAATTCACCCCTCCACTTT.

This clone has a handful of counts. V and J are TRBV14 and TRBJ1-6; no clear D. Trimming removed 1 base from V and 7 bases from J, with 8 bases in between. Germline lookup yields CDR1 SGHDN and CDR2 FVKESK. CDR3 length equals 14 residues. The CDR3 sequence: CASSQGRENSPLHF. CDR3 DNA: TGTGCCAGCAGCCAAGGTCGGGAGAATTCACCCCTCCACTTT.

This clone was recorded once. V gene TRBV24-1 combines with J gene TRBJ2-3; D might be TRBD1 (6 bases). Germline CDR1 KGHDR, CDR2 SFDVKD. This CDR3 is built from 16 residues. Between the trimmed V and J ends, which lost 0 bases and 3 bases, there was a span of 12 bases. This chain's CDR3 is CATSDLGQGITDTQYF. CDR3 bases: TGTGCCACCAGTGATTTGGGGCAGGGGATAACAGATACGCAGTATTTT.

DNA for the CDR3: TGTGCCAGCAGTGAAGTGACGGGACTAGCGGGGTACAATGAGCAGTTCTTC. Protein: CASSEVTGLAGYNEQFF. The genes are TRBV6-1 and TRBJ2-1, with 13 bases matching TRBD2. The CDR3 is 17 amino acids. CDR1 and CDR2 from the germline V gene are MNHNS and SASEGT. The ends lost 1 base at V and 4 bases at J; junction bases unmatched: 4.

This clone appeared a few times. The gene calls are TRBV6-2 or TRBV6-3 and TRBJ2-7; no clear D gene. Germline V gene lookup returns CDR1 MNHEY and CDR2 SVGEGT. This CDR3 has 15 residues. Trimming took off 5 bases at V and 0 bases at J, with 14 bases between the two ends. CDR3 protein: CASSPSDGYSYEQYF. The CDR3 DNA sequence: TGTGCCAGCAGTCCCTCGGACGGATACTCCTACGAGCAGTACTTC.

The rearrangement links TRBV4-1 to TRBJ2-1; maybe TRBD1 (7 bases). V lost 0 bases, J lost 4 bases, and 13 bases lay in between. From germline, CDR1 is MGHRA and CDR2 YSYEKL. The CDR3 has 16 residues. CDR3 sequence: CASSQDGGTAYNEQFF. The DNA for the CDR3 is TGCGCCAGCAGCCAAGACGGCGGGACAGCATACAATGAGCAGTTCTTC.

This clone was found a few times. V is TRBV19 and J is TRBJ1-4; possibly TRBD1 for D (6 bases). CDR3 size: 17 residues. V gave up 6 bases and J gave up 0 bases, with 17 bases separating them. Germline assignment: CDR1 LNHDA and CDR2 SQIVND (reference sequence). CDR3 region: CASSYGQPHSTNEKLFF. The CDR3, as DNA: TGTGCCAGTAGCTACGGACAGCCACATTCAACTAATGAAAAACTGTTTTTT. Combining the CDR3 with reference TRBV19 and TRBJ1-4 gives the whole variable domain DGGITQSPKYLFRKEGQNVTLSCEQNLNHDAMYWYRQDPGQGLRLIYYSQIVNDFQKGDIAEGYSVSREKKESFPLTVTSAQKNPTAFYLCASSYGQPHSTNEKLFFGSGTQLSVL.

The rearrangement uses TRBV7-2 and TRBJ2-5; 10 bases are a match to TRBD1. J gave up 4 bases and V 1 base, and 9 bases lay outside the gene matches. CDR1 and CDR2 from the germline V gene are SGHTA and FQGNSA. There are 17 residues in the CDR3. CDR3 DNA sequence: TGTGCCAGCAGCTTAGTCGACAGGGGGCGACTTGCAGAGACCCAGTACTTC. Its protein product is CASSLVDRGRLAETQYF.

This clone was counted a few times. The CDR3: CARRQTNSPLHF. DNA for the CDR3: TGTGCCAGACGTCAGACTAATTCACCCCTCCACTTT. The V call is TRBV2, the J call TRBJ1-6, with unresolved D. V lost 9 bases to trimming and J lost 6 bases, with 9 bases between them. This CDR3 has 12 residues. CDR1 is SNHLY, CDR2 FYNNEI, per germline.

The chain combines TRBV4-3 with TRBJ1-2, with TRBD1 matching 10 bases. Losses at the gene ends were 6 bases for V and 8 bases for J; bases not matched to a gene: 6. The CDR3 contains 13 residues. CDR1 LGHNA and CDR2 YSLEER come from the germline V gene. DNA for the CDR3: TGCGCCAGCAGTCTGGACAGGGGGAGCGGCTACACCTTC. Its translation is CASSLDRGSGYTF.